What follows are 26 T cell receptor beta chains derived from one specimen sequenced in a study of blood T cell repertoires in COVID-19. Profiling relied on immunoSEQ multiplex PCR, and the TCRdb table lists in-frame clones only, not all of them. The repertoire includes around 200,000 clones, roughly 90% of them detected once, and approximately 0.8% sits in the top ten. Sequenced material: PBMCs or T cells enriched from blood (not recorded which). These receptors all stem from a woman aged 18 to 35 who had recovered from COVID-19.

CDR3 sequence: CATLRAGVKETQYF. CDR3 coding DNA: TGTGCCACCCTCAGGGCAGGAGTCAAAGAGACCCAGTACTTC. This chain uses TRBV2 with TRBJ2-5; D is possibly TRBD1 (5 bases). The length of the CDR3 is 14 residues. Germline CDR1 and CDR2: SNHLY and FYNNEI. The V and J ends lost 10 bases and 3 bases respectively, with 18 bases between them.

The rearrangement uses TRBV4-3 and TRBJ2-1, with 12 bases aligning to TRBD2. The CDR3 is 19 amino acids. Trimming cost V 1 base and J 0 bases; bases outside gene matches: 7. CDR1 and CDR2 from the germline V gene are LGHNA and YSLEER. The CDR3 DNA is TGCGCCAGCAGCCAAGTGCCTAGCGGGAGGGCCGTCTCCTACAATGAGCAGTTCTTC. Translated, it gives CASSQVPSGRAVSYNEQFF.

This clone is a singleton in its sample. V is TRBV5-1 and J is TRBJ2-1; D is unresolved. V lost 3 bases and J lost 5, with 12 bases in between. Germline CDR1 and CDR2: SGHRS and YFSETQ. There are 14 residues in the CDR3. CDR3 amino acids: CASSSHPVNNEQFF. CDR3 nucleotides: TGCGCCAGCAGCTCGCACCCAGTTAACAATGAGCAGTTCTTC. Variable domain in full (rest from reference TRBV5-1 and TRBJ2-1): KAGVTQTPRYLIKTRGQQVTLSCSPISGHRSVSWYQQTPGQGLQFLFEYFSETQRNKGNFPGRFSGRQFSNSRSEMNVSTLELGDSALYLCASSSHPVNNEQFFGPGTRLTVL.

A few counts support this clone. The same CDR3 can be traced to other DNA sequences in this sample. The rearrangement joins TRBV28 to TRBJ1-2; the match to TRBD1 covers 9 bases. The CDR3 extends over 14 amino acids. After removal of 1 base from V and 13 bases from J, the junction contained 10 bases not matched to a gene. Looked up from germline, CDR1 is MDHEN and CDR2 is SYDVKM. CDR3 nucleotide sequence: TGTGCCAGCAGTTTATTATCCCGGACAGGGGCTTCCACCTTC. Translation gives CASSLLSRTGASTF.

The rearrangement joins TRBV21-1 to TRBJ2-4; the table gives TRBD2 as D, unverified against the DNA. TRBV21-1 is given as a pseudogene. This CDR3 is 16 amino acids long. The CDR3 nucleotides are TGTGCCAGCAGACGGATCGGGGTACGCCTTAGAAACATTCAGTACTTC. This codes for CASRRIGVRLRNIQYF.

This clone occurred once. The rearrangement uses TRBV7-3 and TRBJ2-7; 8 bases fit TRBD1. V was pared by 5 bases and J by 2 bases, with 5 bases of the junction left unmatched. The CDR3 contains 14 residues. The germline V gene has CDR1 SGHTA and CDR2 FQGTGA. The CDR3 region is CASSTTGGTYEQYF. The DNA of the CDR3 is TGTGCCAGCAGCACAACAGGGGGGACCTACGAGCAGTACTTC.

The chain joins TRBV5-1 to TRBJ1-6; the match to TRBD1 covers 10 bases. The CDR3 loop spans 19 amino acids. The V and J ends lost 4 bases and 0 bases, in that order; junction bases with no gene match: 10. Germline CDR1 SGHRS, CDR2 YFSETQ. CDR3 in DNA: TGCGCCAGCAGCCCACGGGACAGGGGAACTAGCTCCTATAATTCACCCCTCCACTTT. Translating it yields CASSPRDRGTSSYNSPLHF.

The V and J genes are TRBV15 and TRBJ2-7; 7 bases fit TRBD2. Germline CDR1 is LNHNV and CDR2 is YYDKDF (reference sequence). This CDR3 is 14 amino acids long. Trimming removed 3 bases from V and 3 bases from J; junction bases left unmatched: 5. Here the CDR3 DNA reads TGTGCCACCAGCAGCCCTAGCGGAATCTACGAGCAGTACTTC. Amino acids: CATSSPSGIYEQYF.

The CDR3 protein is CASSSFSYEQYF. The CDR3 DNA is TGTGCCAGCAGTTCTTTCTCCTACGAGCAGTACTTC. The rearrangement links TRBV6-2 or TRBV6-3 to TRBJ2-7; D is undetermined. With 4 bases removed from V and 0 bases from J, the gap between germline ends came to 4 bases. CDR1 and CDR2 (germline): MNHEY, SVGEGT. There are 12 residues in the CDR3.

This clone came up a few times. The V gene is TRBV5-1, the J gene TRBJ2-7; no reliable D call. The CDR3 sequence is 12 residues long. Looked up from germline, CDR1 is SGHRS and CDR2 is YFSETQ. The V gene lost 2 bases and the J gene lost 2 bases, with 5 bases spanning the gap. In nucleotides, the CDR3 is TGCGCCAGCAGCTTTGCGACCTACGAGCAGTACTTC. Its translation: CASSFATYEQYF. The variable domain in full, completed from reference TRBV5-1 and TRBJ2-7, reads KAGVTQTPRYLIKTRGQQVTLSCSPISGHRSVSWYQQTPGQGLQFLFEYFSETQRNKGNFPGRFSGRQFSNSRSEMNVSTLELGDSALYLCASSFATYEQYFGPGTRLTVT.

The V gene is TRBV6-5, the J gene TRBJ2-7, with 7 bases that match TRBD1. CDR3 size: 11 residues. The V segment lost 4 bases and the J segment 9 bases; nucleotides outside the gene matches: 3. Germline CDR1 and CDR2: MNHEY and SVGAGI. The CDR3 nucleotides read TGTGCCAGCAGTTCCCGACAGGGGCAGTACTTC. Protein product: CASSSRQGQYF.

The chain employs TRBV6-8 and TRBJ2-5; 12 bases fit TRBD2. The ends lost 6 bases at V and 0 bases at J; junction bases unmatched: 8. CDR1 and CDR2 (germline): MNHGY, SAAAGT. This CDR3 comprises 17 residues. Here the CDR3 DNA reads TGTGCCAGCAGCCGAGCCCGGACTAGCGGGAACCAAGAGACCCAGTACTTC. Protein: CASSRARTSGNQETQYF.

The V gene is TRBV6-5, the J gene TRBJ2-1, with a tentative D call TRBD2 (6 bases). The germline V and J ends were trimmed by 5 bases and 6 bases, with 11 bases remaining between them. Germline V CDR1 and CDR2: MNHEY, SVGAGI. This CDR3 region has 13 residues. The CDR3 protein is CASSQTSTNEQFF. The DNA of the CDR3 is TGTGCCAGCAGTCAGACTAGTACCAATGAGCAGTTCTTC.

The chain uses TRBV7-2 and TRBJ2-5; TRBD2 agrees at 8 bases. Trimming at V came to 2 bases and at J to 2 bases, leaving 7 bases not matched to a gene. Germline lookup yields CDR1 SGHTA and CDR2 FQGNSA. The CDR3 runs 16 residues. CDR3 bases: TGTGCCAGCAGCTTAATTTGGGGACTAGATCAAGAGACCCAGTACTTC. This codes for CASSLIWGLDQETQYF.

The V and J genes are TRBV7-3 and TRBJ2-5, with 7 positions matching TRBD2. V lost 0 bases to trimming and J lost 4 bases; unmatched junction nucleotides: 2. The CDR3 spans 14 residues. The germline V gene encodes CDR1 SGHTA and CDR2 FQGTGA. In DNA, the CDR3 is TGTGCCAGCAGCTTAACAGGGGAGGGAGAGACCCAGTACTTC. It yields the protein CASSLTGEGETQYF.

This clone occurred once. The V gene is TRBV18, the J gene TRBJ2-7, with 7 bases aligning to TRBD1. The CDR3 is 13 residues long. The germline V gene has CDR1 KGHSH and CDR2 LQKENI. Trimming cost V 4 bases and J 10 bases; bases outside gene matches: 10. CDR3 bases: TGTGCCAGCTCACTGACCGGGACAGACGGACAGTACTTC. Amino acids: CASSLTGTDGQYF.

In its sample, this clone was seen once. CDR3 sequence: CAWMVGADTQYF. CDR3 bases: TGTGCCTGGATGGTCGGTGCAGATACGCAGTATTTT. V is TRBV30 and J is TRBJ2-3; D is ambiguous. V lost 4 bases to trimming and J lost 4 bases, with 9 bases between them. Germline CDR1 GTSNPN, CDR2 SVGIG (reference sequence). CDR3 length: 12 residues.

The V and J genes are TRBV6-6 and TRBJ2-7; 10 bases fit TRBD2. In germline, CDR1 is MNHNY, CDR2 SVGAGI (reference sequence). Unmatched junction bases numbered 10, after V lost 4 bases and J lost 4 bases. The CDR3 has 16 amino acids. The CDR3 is CASSLLGPSGRYEQYF. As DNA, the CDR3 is TGTGCCAGCAGTTTACTCGGCCCTAGCGGGAGATACGAGCAGTACTTC.

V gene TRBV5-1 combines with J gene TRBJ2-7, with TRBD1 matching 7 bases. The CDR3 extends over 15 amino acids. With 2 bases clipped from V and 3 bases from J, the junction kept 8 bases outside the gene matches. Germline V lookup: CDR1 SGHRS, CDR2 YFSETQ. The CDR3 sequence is CASSLNDRARYEQYF. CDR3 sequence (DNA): TGCGCCAGCAGCTTAAACGACAGGGCCCGCTACGAGCAGTACTTC.

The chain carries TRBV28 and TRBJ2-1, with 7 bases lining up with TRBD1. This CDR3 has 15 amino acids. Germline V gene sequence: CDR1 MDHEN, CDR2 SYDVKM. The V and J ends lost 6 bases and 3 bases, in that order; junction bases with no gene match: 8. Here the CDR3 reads CASSDRDTVYNEQFF. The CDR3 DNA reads TGTGCCAGCAGCGACAGGGATACCGTCTACAATGAGCAGTTCTTC.

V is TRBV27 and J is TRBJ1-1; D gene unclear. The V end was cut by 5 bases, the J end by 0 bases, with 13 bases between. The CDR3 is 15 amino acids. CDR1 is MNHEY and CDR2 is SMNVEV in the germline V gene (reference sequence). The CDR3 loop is CASSPRRGMNTEAFF. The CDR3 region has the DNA TGTGCCAGCAGTCCCCGGCGAGGGATGAACACTGAAGCTTTCTTT.

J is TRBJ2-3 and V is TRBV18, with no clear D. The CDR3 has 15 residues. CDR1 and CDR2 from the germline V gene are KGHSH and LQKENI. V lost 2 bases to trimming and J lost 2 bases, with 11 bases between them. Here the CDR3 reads CASSPAVGNTDTQYF. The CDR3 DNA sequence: TGTGCCAGCTCACCAGCGGTAGGCAACACAGATACGCAGTATTTT.

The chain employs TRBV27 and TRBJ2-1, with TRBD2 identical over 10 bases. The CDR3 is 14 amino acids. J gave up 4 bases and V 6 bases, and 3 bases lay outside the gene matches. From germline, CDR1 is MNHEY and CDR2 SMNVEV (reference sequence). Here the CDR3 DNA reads TGTGCCAGCAGAGGACTAGCGGTATACAATGAGCAGTTCTTC. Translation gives CASRGLAVYNEQFF.

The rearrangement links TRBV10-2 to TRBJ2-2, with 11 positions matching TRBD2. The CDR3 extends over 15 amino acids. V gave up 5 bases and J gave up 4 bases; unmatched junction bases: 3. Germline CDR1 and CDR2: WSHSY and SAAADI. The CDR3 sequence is CASSWTSGSTGELFF. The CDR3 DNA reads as TGCGCCAGCAGTTGGACTAGCGGGTCCACCGGGGAGCTGTTTTTT.

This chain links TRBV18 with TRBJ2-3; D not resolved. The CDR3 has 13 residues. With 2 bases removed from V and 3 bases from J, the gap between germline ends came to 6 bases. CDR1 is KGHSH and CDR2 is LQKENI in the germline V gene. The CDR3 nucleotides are TGTGCCAGCTCACCAGCTAGGACAGATACGCAGTATTTT. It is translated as CASSPARTDTQYF.

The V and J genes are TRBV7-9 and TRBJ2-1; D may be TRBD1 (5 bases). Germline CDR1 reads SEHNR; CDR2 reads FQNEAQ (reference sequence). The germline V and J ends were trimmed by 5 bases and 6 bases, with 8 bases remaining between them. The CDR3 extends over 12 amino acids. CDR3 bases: TGTGCCAGCAGCCATGGGGCCAATGAGCAGTTCTTC. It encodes CASSHGANEQFF.